These 9 T cell receptor beta chains were sequenced from one sample in a study of cytomegalovirus exposure and HLA in healthy donors. PCR used 60 Vbeta primers and 13 Jbeta primers. The assay was immunoSEQ multiplex PCR, and TCRdb's table has in-frame clones only and misses some. The table lists 200,000 to 250,000 clones, approximately 88% of them singletons. Sequenced sample: PBMCs. The receptors stem from a boy younger than 10 in good health and CMV-seronegative.

The V call is TRBV7-3, the J call TRBJ2-1, with D perhaps TRBD2 (6 bases). In germline, CDR1 is SGHTA, CDR2 FQGTGA. CDR3 length: 16 amino acids. The V end lost 5 bases, the J end lost 3 bases, and 17 bases lay between the germline ends. Here the CDR3 reads CASSMTGTGNYNEQFF. CDR3 nucleotides: TGTGCCAGCAGCATGACCGGGACTGGCAACTACAATGAGCAGTTCTTC.

This clone was picked up one time. The chain carries TRBV5-1 and TRBJ2-1, with D uncertain. The V end was cut by 0 bases, the J end by 6 bases, with 13 bases between. CDR3 length: 15 amino acids. CDR1 is SGHRS, CDR2 YFSETQ, per germline. The CDR3 DNA follows: TGCGCCAGCAGCTTGGACTACCCCTCTGGCAATGAGCAGTTCTTC. Translation gives CASSLDYPSGNEQFF.

The V and J genes are TRBV6-1 and TRBJ2-5; TRBD2 agrees at 10 bases. Germline assignment: CDR1 MNHNS and CDR2 SASEGT. J gave up 4 bases and V 3 bases, and 5 bases lay outside the gene matches. The CDR3 has 15 amino acids. The DNA for the CDR3 is TGTGCCAGCAGTGATGGACTAGCGGAGATAGAGACCCAGTACTTC. Amino acids: CASSDGLAEIETQYF.

This clone was observed once. V gene TRBV5-1 combines with J gene TRBJ2-7, with D possibly being TRBD1 (7 bases). The V end lost 0 bases, the J end lost 5 bases, and 15 bases lay between the germline ends. The CDR3 consists of 15 residues. The germline CDR1 and CDR2 sequences are SGHRS and YFSETQ. CDR3 nucleotides: TGCGCCAGCAGCTTGGGTAGGCAGGGGGGCCACGAGCAGTACTTC. Translating gives CASSLGRQGGHEQYF.

The rearrangement uses TRBV5-6 and TRBJ2-7; no definite D call. The CDR3 runs to 14 residues. The V and J ends lost 2 bases and 4 bases respectively, with 13 bases between them. Germline V gives CDR1 SGHDT, CDR2 YYEEEE. The chain's CDR3 is CASSFSGVGYEQYF. CDR3 in DNA: TGTGCCAGCAGCTTCTCGGGTGTGGGTTACGAGCAGTACTTC. Full variable domain (rest looked up from reference TRBV5-6 and TRBJ2-7): DAGVTQSPTHLIKTRGQQVTLRCSPKSGHDTVSWYQQALGQGPQFIFQYYEEEERQRGNFPDRFSGHQFPNYSSELNVNALLLGDSALYLCASSFSGVGYEQYFGPGTRLTVT.

The V call is TRBV7-2, the J call TRBJ2-7; 10 nucleotides match TRBD2. Germline V CDR1 and CDR2: SGHTA, FQGNSA. This CDR3 contains 16 residues. Trimming at V came to 0 bases and at J to 7 bases, leaving 9 bases not matched to a gene. Written as DNA, the CDR3 is TGTGCCAGCAGCTTAGCTAGCGGGGGGATCCCTAAGGAGCAGTACTTC. Protein product: CASSLASGGIPKEQYF.

The chain recombines TRBV29-1 with TRBJ1-2; tentative D call: TRBD1 (6 bases). Germline V lookup: CDR1 SQVTM, CDR2 ANQGSEA. V was shortened by 4 bases and J by 7 bases, with 10 bases between the two germline ends. The CDR3 is made up of 11 amino acids. CDR3 coding DNA: TGCAGCGTTGCACAGGGATTTGGCTACACCTTC. Its translation: CSVAQGFGYTF.

This rearrangement joins TRBV29-1 to TRBJ2-3, with D possibly matching TRBD2 (5 bases). CDR1 and CDR2 (germline): SQVTM, ANQGSEA. Trimming cost V 7 bases and J 5 bases, with 22 bases left between them. The CDR3 loop spans 15 amino acids. CDR3 residues: CSDTPSGNRGDTQYF. CDR3 DNA sequence: TGCAGCGACACACCCTCGGGGAACCGGGGAGATACGCAGTATTTT.

Regarding this clone: Other nucleotide sequences from this sample produce the same CDR3. V is TRBV18 and J is TRBJ1-1; TRBD1 might be the D (5 bases). From germline, CDR1 is KGHSH and CDR2 LQKENI. V was shortened by 3 bases and J by 1 base, with 6 bases between the two germline ends. The CDR3 length is 13 residues. The CDR3 loop reads CASSPQGNTEAFF. The CDR3 DNA reads TGTGCCAGCTCACCTCAGGGGAACACTGAAGCTTTCTTT.